Detailed here is one T cell receptor beta chain. The antigen remains unidentified. This specimen belongs to a study of blood T cells in healthy people across ages. Through a sample-barcoded 5' primer and a J-beta primer mix, a second PCR was run for about 6 to 11 cycles. One entry per CDR3 protein, called by TCRdb with MiXCR from the 5' RACE reads. The table lists about 1.7 million distinct CDR3 sequences, 28% of them singletons, with approximately 7.7% in the top ten. Each donor's blood draw was 7.5 to 10 milliliters of peripheral blood. Overall study results and limits: Researchers said unsorted PBMCs prevented a conclusive naive versus antigen-experienced comparison. Naive CD4+ cells and diversity were both higher in long-lived donors than in aged donors. Calculation of diversity from one million T cells yielded estimates considered to be underestimates.

The receptor was isolated from a woman aged 25-40 years in good health. Sequenced: blood.

CDR3 amino acids: CASSRAPYSNQPQHF. The CDR3 coding sequence is TGTGCCAGCTCTAGAGCGCCTTATAGCAATCAGCCCCAGCATTTT. This sequence joins TRBV6-1 and TRBJ1-5; D not resolved. The CDR3 spans 15 residues. The germline gives CDR1 MNHNS, CDR2 SASEGT. V shed 8 bases and J shed 0 bases, with 14 bases lying between them.